The clone carrying this TCR beta chain was seen only a few times. The data were obtained in a study of identical twins. TCRdb called the 5' RACE reads again in MiXCR, with one record for every CDR3 protein. This table has roughly 770,000 distinct CDR3 sequences, approximately 18% appearing once. There are 14 residues in the CDR3. Germline CDR1 reads MNHEY; CDR2 reads SVGAGI. Deletions cut 5 bases from V and 4 bases from J, with 12 bases between. The same data also went into a second study, on T cells expressing NK-cell markers. This second study notes: It was sorted CD3+CD56-NKG2C+, CD3+CD56+NKG2C- and CD3+CD56+NKG2C+ T cells that provided the TCR beta repertoires.

Source material: PBMCs. The V gene is TRBV6-5, the J gene TRBJ2-4; D is undetermined. This receptor was identified in a young woman in good health. This CDR3 reads CASSNPALKNIQYF. DNA of the CDR3: TGTGCCAGCAGTAACCCCGCGCTTAAAAACATTCAGTACTTC.